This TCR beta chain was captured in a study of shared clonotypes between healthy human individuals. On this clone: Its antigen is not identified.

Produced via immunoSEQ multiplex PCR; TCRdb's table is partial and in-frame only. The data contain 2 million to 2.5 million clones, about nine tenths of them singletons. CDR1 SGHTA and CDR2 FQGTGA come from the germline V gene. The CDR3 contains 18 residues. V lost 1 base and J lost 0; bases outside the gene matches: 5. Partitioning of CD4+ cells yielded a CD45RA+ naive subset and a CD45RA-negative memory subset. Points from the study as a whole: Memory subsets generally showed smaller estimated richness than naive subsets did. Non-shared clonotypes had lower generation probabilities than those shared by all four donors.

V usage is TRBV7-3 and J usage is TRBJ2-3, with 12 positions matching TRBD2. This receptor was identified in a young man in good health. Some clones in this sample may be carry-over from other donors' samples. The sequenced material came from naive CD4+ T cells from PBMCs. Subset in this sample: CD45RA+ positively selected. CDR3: CASSLRASGRASTDTQYF. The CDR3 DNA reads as TGTGCCAGCAGCTTAAGGGCTAGCGGGAGGGCCAGCACAGATACGCAGTATTTT.